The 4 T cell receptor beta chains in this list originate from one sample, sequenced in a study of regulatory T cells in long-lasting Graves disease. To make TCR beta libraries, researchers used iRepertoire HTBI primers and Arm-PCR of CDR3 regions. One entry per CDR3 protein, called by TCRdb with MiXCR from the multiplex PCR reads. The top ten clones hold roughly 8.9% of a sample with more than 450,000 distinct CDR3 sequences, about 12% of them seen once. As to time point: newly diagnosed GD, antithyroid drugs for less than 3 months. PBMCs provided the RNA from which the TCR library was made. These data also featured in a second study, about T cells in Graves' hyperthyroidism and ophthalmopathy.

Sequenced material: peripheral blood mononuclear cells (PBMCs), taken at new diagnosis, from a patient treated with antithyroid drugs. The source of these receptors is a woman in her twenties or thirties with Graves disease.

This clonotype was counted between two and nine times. CDR3 residues: CASSQVGTNLYNEQFF. The CDR3 DNA reads TGTGCCAGCAGCCAAGTCGGAACGAACCTGTACAATGAGCAGTTCTTC. The chain couples TRBV3-1 to TRBJ2-1; D is ambiguous. The length of the CDR3 is 16 residues. V was shortened by 1 base and J by 4 bases, with 14 bases between the two germline ends. Germline-derived CDR1 and CDR2 are LGHDT and YNNKEL (reference sequence).

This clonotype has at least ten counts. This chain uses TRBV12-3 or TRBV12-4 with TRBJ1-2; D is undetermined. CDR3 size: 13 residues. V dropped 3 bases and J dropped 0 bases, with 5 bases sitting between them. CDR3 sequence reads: CASSFKANYGYTF. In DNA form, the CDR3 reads TGTGCCAGCAGTTTTAAAGCTAACTATGGCTACACCTTC.

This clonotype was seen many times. CDR3 protein: CASSLRAYEQYF. The CDR3 DNA is TGCGCCAGCAGCTTACGTGCCTACGAGCAGTACTTC. V usage is TRBV5-1 and J usage is TRBJ2-7; no clear D gene. The V gene's germline CDR1 is SGHRS and CDR2 YFSETQ. The ends were cut back, 2 bases at V and 2 bases at J, with 5 bases in the middle. This CDR3 region has 12 residues.

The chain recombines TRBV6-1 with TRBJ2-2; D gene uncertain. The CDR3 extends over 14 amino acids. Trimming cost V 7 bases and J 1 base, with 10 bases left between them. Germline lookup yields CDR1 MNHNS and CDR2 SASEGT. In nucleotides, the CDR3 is TGTGCCAGCAAGCTTCAGGAGAACACCGGGGAGCTGTTTTTT. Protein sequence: CASKLQENTGELFF.